The rows below give T cell receptor beta chains drawn from one sample of a study of blood T cells in healthy people across ages. A single record per CDR3 protein comes from TCRdb applying MiXCR to the 5' RACE reads. The sample holds 780,000 or so distinct CDR3 sequences, about 25% seen once. These data are also associated with another study on T cells of mothers and their children.

Sequencing was done on a sample of blood. Receptor source: a boy between 10 and 17 years old in good health. The CDR3 runs from the conserved cysteine through the conserved F or W. A D gene is named only where the DNA matches it firmly. Size tells how often a clone was seen (once, few, many) or the class of an expanded clone, and some rows leave it out.

>TRBD1|many|TRBJ1-2|TRBV12-3/TRBV12-4
CASSLGGQGNYGYTF
TGTGCCAGCAGTTTAGGGGGACAGGGCAACTATGGCTACACCTTC
>TRBD1|few|TRBJ2-2|TRBV12-3/TRBV12-4
CASSSTGARAGELFF
TGTGCCAGCAGTTCTACAGGGGCAAGGGCCGGGGAGCTGTTTTTT
>-|-|TRBJ1-2|TRBV7-3
CASSLDGLYGYTF
TGTGCCAGCAGCTTGGACGGTCTATATGGCTACACCTTC
>-|few|TRBJ1-2|TRBV4-1
CASSQAGGAAFSNGYTF
TGCGCCAGCAGCCAAGCCGGGGGGGCAGCCTTCAGCAATGGCTACACCTTC
>-|-|TRBJ2-3|TRBV29-1
CSGWRGPDTQYF
TGCAGCGGATGGCGGGGGCCAGATACGCAGTATTTT
>-|few|TRBJ2-5|TRBV29-1
CSVKGTGAQGRLAQYF
TGCAGCGTTAAAGGTACCGGGGCCCAAGGAAGGTTGGCCCAGTACTTC
>-|few|TRBJ2-3|TRBV29-1
CSVTQGGTDTQYF
TGCAGCGTAACCCAGGGCGGCACAGATACGCAGTATTTT
>-|-|TRBJ2-7|TRBV2
CASARGPGGYEQYF
TGTGCCAGCGCTAGGGGGCCGGGAGGTTACGAGCAGTACTTC
>TRBD2|-|TRBJ2-1|TRBV4-3
CASSRTSGDPNEQFF
TGCGCCAGCAGCCGTACTAGCGGGGACCCCAATGAGCAGTTCTTC
>TRBD1|few|TRBJ1-1|TRBV6-5
CASTRQGYAFF
TGTGCCAGCACGAGACAGGGCTACGCTTTCTTT
>-|-|TRBJ1-2|TRBV5-1
CASSFPEGGGYTF
TGCGCCAGCAGCTTCCCCGAGGGAGGAGGCTACACCTTC
>-|-|TRBJ2-2|TRBV4-3
CASSQATDYRLGGELFF
TGCGCCAGCAGCCAAGCGACTGACTACCGGCTGGGCGGGGAGCTGTTTTTT
>-|few|TRBJ1-5|TRBV29-1
CSVGGVGQPQHF
TGCAGCGTGGGGGGGGTAGGGCAGCCCCAGCATTTT
>-|-|TRBJ2-7|TRBV28
CASSRQGIYEQYF
TGTGCCAGCAGTCGGCAGGGAATCTACGAGCAGTACTTC
>-|-|TRBJ1-4|TRBV5-1
CASSSTQGPPVKLFF
TGCGCCAGCAGCTCGACTCAGGGTCCCCCGGTGAAACTGTTTTTT
>-|few|TRBJ2-3|TRBV7-3
CASSFDSSGMDPDTQYF
TGTGCCAGCAGCTTCGACTCCTCGGGGATGGACCCAGATACGCAGTATTTT
>-|few|TRBJ2-1|TRBV20-1
CSGRGGYNEQFF
TGCAGTGGTCGAGGGGGTTACAATGAGCAGTTCTTC
>TRBD2|-|TRBJ2-5|TRBV9
CASSVEGEGTQYF
TGTGCCAGCAGCGTAGAAGGGGAGGGGACCCAGTACTTC
>TRBD1|-|TRBJ2-5|TRBV4-1
CASSQTDRDQETQYF
TGCGCCAGCAGCCAAACGGACAGGGACCAAGAGACCCAGTACTTC
>-|-|TRBJ2-5|TRBV3-1
CACSQDSALVEEYF
TGTGCCTGCAGCCAAGATTCCGCACTCGTAGAAGAGTACTTC
>-|few|TRBJ1-5|TRBV6-9
CASSYRVGQPLEPQHF
TGTGCCAGCAGTTATAGGGTCGGACAGCCTTTGGAGCCCCAGCATTTT
>-|-|TRBJ2-5|TRBV7-3
CACSLRGGAEETQYF
TGTGCCTGCAGCTTAAGAGGGGGGGCCGAGGAGACCCAGTACTTC
>-|-|TRBJ2-3|TRBV7-9
CASSLFMSLDTQYF
TGTGCCAGCAGCTTGTTCATGTCTTTGGATACGCAGTATTTT
>TRBD1|-|TRBJ1-1|TRBV20-1
CSAFQGAAEAFF
TGCAGTGCTTTCCAGGGGGCGGCTGAAGCTTTCTTT
>-|-|TRBJ2-7|TRBV4-3
CASSQERERSYEQYF
TGCGCCAGCAGCCAAGAGAGGGAGCGGTCCTACGAGCAGTACTTC
>-|few|TRBJ1-3|TRBV12-3/TRBV12-4
CASTSVVSGNTIYF
TGTGCCAGCACCTCAGTAGTCTCTGGAAACACCATATATTTT
>-|once|TRBJ2-4|TRBV29-1
CSVTGGANIQYF
TGCAGCGTAACAGGGGGGGCAAACATTCAGTACTTC
>TRBD2|-|TRBJ2-3|TRBV20-1
CSARELAGDAVITDTQYF
TGCAGTGCTAGGGAGTTAGCGGGAGACGCGGTTATCACAGATACGCAGTATTTT
>-|-|TRBJ2-5|TRBV11-2
CASSRSGGAAPFF
TGTGCCAGCAGCCGTTCTGGGGGGGCGGCCCCTTTCTTC
>-|few|TRBJ1-5|TRBV4-1
CTSSQEGGSQGNQPQHF
TGCACCAGCAGCCAAGAGGGGGGATCGCAGGGTAATCAGCCCCAGCATTTT
>-|few|TRBJ2-3|TRBV2
CASNSGGTDTQYF
TGTGCCAGCAATAGCGGAGGCACAGATACGCAGTATTTT
>-|-|TRBJ2-3|TRBV4-1
CASSQVGDSTDTQYF
TGCGCCAGCAGCCAAGTGGGGGACAGCACAGATACGCAGTATTTT
>-|few|TRBJ1-5|TRBV6-6
CASSDGTAYNQPQHF
TGTGCCAGCAGCGACGGGACGGCTTACAATCAGCCCCAGCATTTT
>-|few|TRBJ2-7|TRBV6-5
CASSYLIYGYEQYF
TGTGCCAGCAGTTACCTTATCTATGGCTACGAGCAGTACTTC
>TRBD2|-|TRBJ2-7|TRBV29-1
CSVEAGLAGAYEQYF
TGCAGCGTTGAAGCAGGTTTAGCGGGAGCCTACGAGCAGTACTTC
>-|-|TRBJ1-2|TRBV20-1
CSARDQGRNYGYTF
TGCAGTGCTAGAGATCAGGGTCGGAACTATGGCTACACCTTC
>TRBD1|many|TRBJ2-3|TRBV6-2/TRBV6-3
CASRHRDRVRTDTQYF
TGTGCCAGCAGACACCGGGACAGGGTACGCACAGATACGCAGTATTTT
>-|few|TRBJ2-1|TRBV20-1
CSAPRIGYNEQFF
TGCAGTGCTCCCCGTATTGGTTACAATGAGCAGTTCTTC
>-|once|TRBJ2-3|TRBV27
CASSWAGPDTQYF
TGTGCCAGCAGTTGGGCGGGCCCAGATACGCAGTATTTT
>-|few|TRBJ2-1|TRBV7-8
CASSFSGVGEQFF
TGTGCCAGCAGCTTTTCGGGAGTGGGTGAGCAGTTCTTC
>-|-|TRBJ1-4|TRBV19
CASSPALPPSATNEKLFF
TGTGCCAGTAGCCCGGCTTTACCTCCTTCTGCAACTAATGAAAAACTGTTTTTT
>TRBD1|-|TRBJ1-1|TRBV5-6
CASSPAGTENTEAFF
TGTGCCAGCAGCCCCGCCGGGACAGAGAACACTGAAGCTTTCTTT
>-|few|TRBJ2-3|TRBV7-9
CASSLGTPYTQYF
TGTGCCAGCAGCTTAGGTACACCGTATACGCAGTATTTT
>TRBD1|few|TRBJ1-3|TRBV4-1
CASSQDRDSSGNTIYF
TGCGCCAGCAGCCAAGATAGGGACAGCTCTGGAAACACCATATATTTT
>-|-|TRBJ1-4|TRBV29-1
CSARDEKLFF
TGCAGCGCCCGAGATGAAAAACTGTTTTTT
>TRBD2|few|TRBJ2-1|TRBV2
CATISGGAVDNEQFF
TGTGCCACCATTAGCGGGGGGGCTGTCGACAATGAGCAGTTCTTC
>TRBD1|-|TRBJ2-1|TRBV29-1
CSAEDRGQNEQFF
TGCAGCGCAGAGGACAGGGGGCAAAATGAGCAGTTCTTC
>-|many|TRBJ2-3|TRBV4-3
CASSQGQDTQYF
TGCGCCAGCAGCCAAGGACAAGATACGCAGTATTTT
>TRBD2|few|TRBJ2-5|TRBV27
CASSSGGWETQYF
TGTGCCAGCAGTTCGGGGGGGTGGGAGACCCAGTACTTC
>-|-|TRBJ2-4|TRBV20-1
CSAREPGQGGTIQYF
TGCAGTGCTAGGGAACCGGGACAAGGGGGAACCATTCAGTACTTC
>TRBD2|-|TRBJ2-1|TRBV12-3/TRBV12-4
CASSQLAGVANEQFF
TGTGCCAGCAGTCAATTAGCGGGAGTCGCTAATGAGCAGTTCTTC
>-|-|TRBJ1-2|TRBV25-1
CASSVGTYGYTF
TGTGCCAGCAGTGTAGGGACCTATGGCTACACCTTC